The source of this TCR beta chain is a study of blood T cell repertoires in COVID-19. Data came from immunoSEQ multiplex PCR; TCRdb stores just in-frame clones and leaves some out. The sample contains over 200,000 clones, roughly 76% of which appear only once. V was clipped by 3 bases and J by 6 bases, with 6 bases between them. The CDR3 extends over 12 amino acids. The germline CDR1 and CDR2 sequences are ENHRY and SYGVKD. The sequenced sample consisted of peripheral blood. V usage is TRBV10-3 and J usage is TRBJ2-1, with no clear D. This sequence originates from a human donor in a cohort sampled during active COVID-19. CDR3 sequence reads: CAISDVGNEQFF. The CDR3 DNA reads TGTGCCATCAGTGACGTCGGCAATGAGCAGTTCTTC.